This T cell receptor beta chain was sequenced in a study of Ad26.COV2.S vaccination and SARS-CoV-2 variants. Indicated treatment: around 19 received Ad26.COV2.S at low or high dose, single or two shots; roughly 5 received placebo; per-sample allocation not given. Material that was analyzed had been drawn on day 63 after the first vaccine or placebo injection. The protocol was immunoSEQ multiplex PCR, while the TCRdb copy is restricted to in-frame clones and leaves out a portion. The repertoire has about 350,000 clones, 85% of them found once; the top ten carry around 3.3%. The germline gives CDR1 SGHNT, CDR2 YENEEA. CDR3 length: 15 residues. V lost 0 bases, J lost 3 bases, and 2 bases stayed unmatched.

The chain has TRBV11-3 and TRBJ2-7; TRBD1 matches at 10 bases. This receptor was identified in a person between 18 and 60 years old who received the Ad26.COV2.S COVID-19 vaccine or a placebo. Sample: peripheral blood, taken in a trial of Ad26.COV2.S vaccine versus placebo. The CDR3 DNA sequence: TGTGCCAGCAGCTTAGACGGGACAGGGGACTACGAGCAGTACTTC. This codes for CASSLDGTGDYEQYF. Full variable domain (remainder filled in from reference TRBV11-3 and TRBJ2-7): EAGVVQSPRYKIIEKKQPVAFWCNPISGHNTLYWYLQNLGQGPELLIRYENEEAVDDSQLPKDRFSAERLKGVDSTLKIQPAELGDSAVYLCASSLDGTGDYEQYFGPGTRLTVT.